A single sample is the source of the 9 T cell receptor beta chains below, sequenced in a study of blood T cell repertoires in COVID-19. Using immunoSEQ multiplex PCR, the repertoire was profiled, and TCRdb retains in-frame clones only, with some absent. Of tens of thousands of clones listed, about three quarters were seen once; the top ten hold 22%. Sequenced sample: peripheral blood. Source of these receptors: a man in his fifties or sixties with active or convalescent COVID-19.

This clone turned up a few times. The rearrangement joins TRBV14 to TRBJ1-2; D gene unclear. CDR1 and CDR2 (germline): SGHDN, FVKESK. The CDR3 loop spans 13 amino acids. Trimming removed 4 bases from V and 0 bases from J, with 6 bases in between. CDR3 protein: CASSLSTNYGYTF. CDR3 nucleotides: TGTGCCAGCAGCCTTAGTACTAACTATGGCTACACCTTC.

The chain has TRBV6-5 and TRBJ1-2; D gene unclear. Germline CDR1 reads MNHEY; CDR2 reads SVGAGI. Trimming removed 2 bases at V and 2 bases at J, with 6 bases between. The CDR3 is made up of 13 amino acids. In DNA, the CDR3 is TGTGCCAGCAGTTACACACAGAACTATGGCTACACCTTC. It specifies CASSYTQNYGYTF.

V and J are TRBV21-1 and TRBJ2-4; the table's D gene call, TRBD2, was not cross checked with the DNA. TRBV21-1 corresponds to a pseudogene. The CDR3 runs to 17 residues. CDR3 nucleotides: TGTGCCAGCAGCGATATAAGGGGGGGCTTAGCCAAAAACATTCAGTACTTC. Translated: CASSDIRGGLAKNIQYF.

The chain uses TRBV2 and TRBJ2-7, with unresolved D. Germline V gene lookup returns CDR1 SNHLY and CDR2 FYNNEI. V was cut by 7 bases and J by 2 bases, with 15 bases left in between. This CDR3 spans 14 amino acids. This CDR3 reads CASIPNRVPYEQYF. The DNA of the CDR3 is TGTGCCAGCATCCCGAACCGGGTTCCCTACGAGCAGTACTTC.

Written as DNA, the CDR3 is TGTGCCAGCAGCAACAAGACTAGCGGGAGCGCAGATACGCAGTATTTT. Translated, it gives CASSNKTSGSADTQYF. The chain has TRBV7-3 and TRBJ2-3, with TRBD2 matching 12 bases. This CDR3 contains 16 residues. Losses at the gene ends were 5 bases for V and 4 bases for J; bases not matched to a gene: 7. From germline, CDR1 is SGHTA and CDR2 FQGTGA.

This chain joins TRBV10-3 and TRBJ1-3; the match to TRBD1 covers 8 bases. The J segment lost 0 bases and the V segment lost 4 bases, leaving 8 bases of the junction unmatched. The CDR3 is 17 amino acids. Germline values: CDR1 ENHRY, CDR2 SYGVKD. The CDR3 DNA sequence: TGTGCCATCAGTGGTCCCGGGACAGGCCTCTCTGGAAACACCATATATTTT. Protein sequence: CAISGPGTGLSGNTIYF.

The genes are TRBV12-3 or TRBV12-4 and TRBJ1-1; D gene unclear. The V end was cut by 7 bases, the J end by 1 base, with 7 bases between. The CDR3 extends over 12 amino acids. Here the CDR3 reads CASNFPNTEAFF. CDR3 in DNA: TGTGCCAGCAACTTCCCGAACACTGAAGCTTTCTTT.

This rearrangement joins TRBV30 to TRBJ2-1; no clear D. The V gene's germline CDR1 is GTSNPN and CDR2 SVGIG (reference sequence). The CDR3 sequence is 11 residues long. Trimming removed 3 bases from V and 14 bases from J, with 14 bases in between. CDR3 amino acids: CAWRIVVAEFF. The CDR3 DNA reads TGTGCCTGGAGGATCGTGGTAGCCGAGTTCTTC.

The J gene is TRBJ1-5, the V gene TRBV10-1; 8 bases are a match to TRBD1. V shed 5 bases and J 7 bases; nucleotides not matched to a gene: 4. Per germline, CDR1 WNHNN and CDR2 SYGVQD (reference sequence). The CDR3 length is 13 residues. The DNA of the CDR3 is TGCGCCAGCAGTCTTGGGACAGGCCAGCCCCAGCATTTT. It is translated as CASSLGTGQPQHF.